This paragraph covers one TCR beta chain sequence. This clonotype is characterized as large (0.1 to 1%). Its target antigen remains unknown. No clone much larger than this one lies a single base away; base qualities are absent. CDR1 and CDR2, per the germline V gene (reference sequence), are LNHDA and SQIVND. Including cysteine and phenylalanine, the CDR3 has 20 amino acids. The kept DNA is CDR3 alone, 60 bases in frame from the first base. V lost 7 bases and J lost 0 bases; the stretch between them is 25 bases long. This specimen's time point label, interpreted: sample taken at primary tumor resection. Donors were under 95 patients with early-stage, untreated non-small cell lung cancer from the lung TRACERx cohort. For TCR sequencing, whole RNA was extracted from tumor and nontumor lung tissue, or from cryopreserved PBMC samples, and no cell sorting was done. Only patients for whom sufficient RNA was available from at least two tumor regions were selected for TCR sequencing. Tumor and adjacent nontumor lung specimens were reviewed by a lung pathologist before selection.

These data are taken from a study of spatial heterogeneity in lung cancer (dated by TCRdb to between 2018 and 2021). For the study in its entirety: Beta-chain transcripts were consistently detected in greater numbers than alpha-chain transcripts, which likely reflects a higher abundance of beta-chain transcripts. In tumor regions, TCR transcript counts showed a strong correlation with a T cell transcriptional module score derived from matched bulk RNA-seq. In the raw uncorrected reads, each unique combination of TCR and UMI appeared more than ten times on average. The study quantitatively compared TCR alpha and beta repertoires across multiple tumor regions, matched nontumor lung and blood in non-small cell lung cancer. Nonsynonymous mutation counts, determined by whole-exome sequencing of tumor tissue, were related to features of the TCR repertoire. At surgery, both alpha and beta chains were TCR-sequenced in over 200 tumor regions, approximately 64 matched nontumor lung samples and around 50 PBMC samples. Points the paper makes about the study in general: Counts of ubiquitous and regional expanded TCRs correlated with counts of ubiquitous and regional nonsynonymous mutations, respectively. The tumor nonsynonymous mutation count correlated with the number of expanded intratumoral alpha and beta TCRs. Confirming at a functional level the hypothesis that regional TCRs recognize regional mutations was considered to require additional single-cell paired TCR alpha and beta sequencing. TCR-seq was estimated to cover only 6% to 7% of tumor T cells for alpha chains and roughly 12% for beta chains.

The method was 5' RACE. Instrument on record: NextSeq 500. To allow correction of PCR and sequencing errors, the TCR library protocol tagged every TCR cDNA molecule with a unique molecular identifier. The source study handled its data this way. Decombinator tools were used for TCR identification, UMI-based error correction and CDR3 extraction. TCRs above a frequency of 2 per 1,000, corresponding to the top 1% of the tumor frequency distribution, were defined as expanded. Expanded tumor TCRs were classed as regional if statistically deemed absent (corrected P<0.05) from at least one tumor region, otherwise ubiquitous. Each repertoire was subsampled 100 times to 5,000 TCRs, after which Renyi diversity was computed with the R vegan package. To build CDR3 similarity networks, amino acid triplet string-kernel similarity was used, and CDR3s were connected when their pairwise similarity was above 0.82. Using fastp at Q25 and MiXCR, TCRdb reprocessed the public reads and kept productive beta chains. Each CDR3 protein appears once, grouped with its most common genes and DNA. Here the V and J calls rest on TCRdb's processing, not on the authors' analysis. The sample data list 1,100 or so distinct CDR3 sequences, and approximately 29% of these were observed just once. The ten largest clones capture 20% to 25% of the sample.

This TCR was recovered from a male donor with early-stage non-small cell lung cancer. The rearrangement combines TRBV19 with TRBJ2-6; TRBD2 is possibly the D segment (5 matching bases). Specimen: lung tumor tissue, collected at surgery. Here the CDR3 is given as CASNPNRSRGGLSGANVLTF. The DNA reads TGTGCCAGTAATCCTAACCGTTCAAGAGGAGGTCTCTCTGGGGCCAACGTCCTGACTTTC.